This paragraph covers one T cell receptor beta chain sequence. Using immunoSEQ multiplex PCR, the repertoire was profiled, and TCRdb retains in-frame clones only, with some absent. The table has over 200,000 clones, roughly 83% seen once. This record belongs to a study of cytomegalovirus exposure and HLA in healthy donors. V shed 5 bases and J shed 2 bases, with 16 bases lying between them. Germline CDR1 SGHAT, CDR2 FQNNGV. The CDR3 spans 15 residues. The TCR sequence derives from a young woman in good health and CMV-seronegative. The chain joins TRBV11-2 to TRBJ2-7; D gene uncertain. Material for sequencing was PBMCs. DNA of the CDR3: TGTGCCAGCAGCCTGGGCCCCATTAGGACCTACGAGCAGTACTTC. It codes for CASSLGPIRTYEQYF.